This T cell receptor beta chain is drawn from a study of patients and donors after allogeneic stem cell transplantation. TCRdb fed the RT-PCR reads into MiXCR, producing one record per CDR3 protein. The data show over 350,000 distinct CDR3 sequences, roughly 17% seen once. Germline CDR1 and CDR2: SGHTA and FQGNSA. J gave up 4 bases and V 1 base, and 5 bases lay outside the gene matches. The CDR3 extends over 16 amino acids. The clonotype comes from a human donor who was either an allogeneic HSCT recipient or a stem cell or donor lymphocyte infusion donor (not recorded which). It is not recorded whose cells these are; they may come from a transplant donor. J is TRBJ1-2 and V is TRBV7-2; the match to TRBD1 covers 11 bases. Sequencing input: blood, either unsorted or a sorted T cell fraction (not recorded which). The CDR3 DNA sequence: TGTGCCAGCAGCTTAGGGACAGGGGGCCTGAGCTATGGCTACACCTTC. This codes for CASSLGTGGLSYGYTF.